A single sample gave rise to the 21 T cell receptor beta chains below, sequenced in a study of cytomegalovirus exposure and HLA in healthy donors. Amplification used 60 Vbeta primers and 13 Jbeta primers. Profiling relied on immunoSEQ multiplex PCR, and the TCRdb table lists in-frame clones only, not all of them. The repertoire holds about 170,000 clones, with 75% to 90% as singletons. Material for sequencing was PBMCs. These receptors all come from a woman between 50 and 59 years old in good health and CMV-seropositive.

V usage is TRBV28 and J usage is TRBJ1-1; D is unclear. The germline V gene encodes CDR1 MDHEN and CDR2 SYDVKM. Trimming shortened V by 6 bases and J by 2 bases, and 7 bases separated the two germline ends. This CDR3 has 12 amino acids. CDR3: CASSPLNTEAFF. The CDR3 nucleotides read TGTGCCAGCAGCCCGTTAAACACTGAAGCTTTCTTT.

J is TRBJ2-7 and V is TRBV4-1; 8 positions agree with TRBD1. V lost 0 bases and J lost 3; bases outside the gene matches: 7. This CDR3 has 16 amino acids. CDR1 and CDR2 from the germline V gene are MGHRA and YSYEKL. CDR3 sequence: CASSQEPGQEFYEQYF. The CDR3 DNA is TGCGCCAGCAGCCAAGAACCGGGACAGGAATTCTACGAGCAGTACTTC.

The V gene is TRBV13, the J gene TRBJ2-5; D perhaps matches TRBD2 (6 bases). The V and J ends lost 5 bases and 2 bases respectively, with 21 bases between them. The CDR3 consists of 17 residues. CDR1 PRHDT and CDR2 FYEKMQ come from the germline V gene (reference sequence). The CDR3 nucleotides are TGTGCCAGCAGCCCCCGCGGGGTCAGTCTTGCTCAAGAGACCCAGTACTTC. This encodes CASSPRGVSLAQETQYF. Supplemented by reference TRBV13 and TRBJ2-5, the full variable domain reads AAGVIQSPRHLIKEKRETATLKCYPIPRHDTVYWYQQGPGQDPQFLISFYEKMQSDKGSIPDRFSAQQFSDYHSELNMSSLELGDSALYFCASSPRGVSLAQETQYFGPGTRLLVL.

The V and J genes are TRBV29-1 and TRBJ1-3; D not resolved. CDR3 length: 12 residues. Germline lookup yields CDR1 SQVTM and CDR2 ANQGSEA. V lost 5 bases and J 0 bases, leaving 5 bases between the germline ends. In nucleotides, the CDR3 is TGCAGCGTTTCCGTCTCTGGAAACACCATATATTTT. It specifies CSVSVSGNTIYF.

This clone was seen a few times. V usage is TRBV7-2 and J usage is TRBJ1-1; D remains ambiguous. Trimming left V 0 bases short and J 3 bases short, with 11 bases between. CDR1 and CDR2 from the germline V gene are SGHTA and FQGNSA. The length of the CDR3 is 15 residues. CDR3: CASSLAGVRDTEAFF. Here the CDR3 DNA reads TGTGCCAGCAGCTTAGCAGGTGTTCGGGACACTGAAGCTTTCTTT.

This rearrangement joins TRBV7-6 to TRBJ2-3; 8 nucleotides line up with TRBD2. The CDR3 length is 15 residues. Germline V gene data show CDR1 as SGHVS and CDR2 as FNYEAQ. With V trimmed by 5 bases and J by 5 bases, 9 bases remained unmatched. CDR3 nucleotides: TGTGCCAGCAGCCGACACAACCGGGGGGGAGATACGCAGTATTTT. Protein product: CASSRHNRGGDTQYF.

This chain's CDR3 is CASSPTGDGYTF. The CDR3 nucleotides are TGCGCCAGCAGCCCCACAGGGGATGGCTACACCTTC. The chain has TRBV10-2 and TRBJ1-2; TRBD1 agrees at 7 bases. Trimming removed 6 bases from V and 6 bases from J; junction bases left unmatched: 4. Germline lookup yields CDR1 WSHSY and CDR2 SAAADI. The CDR3 has 12 amino acids.

The CDR3 here is CASTQGGAGETQYF. The CDR3 coding sequence is TGTGCCAGCACCCAAGGGGGGGCGGGAGAGACCCAGTACTTC. This chain joins TRBV6-1 and TRBJ2-5; maybe TRBD2 (7 bases). The CDR3 consists of 14 residues. CDR1 is MNHNS, CDR2 SASEGT, per germline. The ends were cut back, 7 bases at V and 4 bases at J, with 16 bases in the middle.

The V gene is TRBV11-3, the J gene TRBJ2-1; tentatively, D is TRBD1 (6 bases). CDR3 size: 15 residues. V lost 0 bases and J lost 9, with 15 bases in between. Germline lookup yields CDR1 SGHNT and CDR2 YENEEA. The CDR3 nucleotides are TGTGCCAGCAGCTTAGATACAGGGCATAGTGGTGAGCAGTTCTTC. It encodes CASSLDTGHSGEQFF.

The rearrangement joins TRBV5-1 to TRBJ2-7, with 7 bases matching TRBD1. Germline assignment: CDR1 SGHRS and CDR2 YFSETQ. The CDR3 loop spans 14 amino acids. With 3 bases clipped from V and 2 bases from J, the junction kept 5 bases outside the gene matches. CDR3 in DNA: TGCGCCAGCAGCTCCGAGACAGGGCCCTACGAGCAGTACTTC. As protein: CASSSETGPYEQYF.

This sequence joins TRBV18 and TRBJ2-5; D may be TRBD1 (5 bases). This CDR3 is built from 15 residues. Germline lookup yields CDR1 KGHSH and CDR2 LQKENI. V was cut by 4 bases and J by 0 bases, with 12 bases left in between. CDR3 sequence reads: CASSHPTENQETQYF. As DNA, the CDR3 is TGTGCCAGCTCACACCCGACAGAGAACCAAGAGACCCAGTACTTC.

This chain uses TRBV15 with TRBJ2-5; 9 positions match TRBD2. Germline V gene lookup returns CDR1 LNHNV and CDR2 YYDKDF (reference sequence). V was clipped by 2 bases and J by 2 bases; unmatched bases: 3. The CDR3 loop spans 15 amino acids. As DNA, the CDR3 is TGTGCCACCAGCAGAAGACTAGCGGCTCAAGAGACCCAGTACTTC. This gives the protein CATSRRLAAQETQYF.

This sequence joins TRBV28 and TRBJ1-2; tentative D call: TRBD1 (5 bases). V was clipped by 6 bases and J by 7 bases, with 27 bases between them. Germline CDR1 MDHEN, CDR2 SYDVKM. The CDR3 length is 17 residues. This chain's CDR3 is CASSQPTSKGTTGGYTF. The CDR3 DNA follows: TGTGCCAGCAGCCAACCCACCTCGAAGGGGACTACGGGTGGCTACACCTTC.

In nucleotides, the CDR3 is TGCGCCAGCAGCCAAGATCGTTACGGGGCCGGGGGTCCCGATACGCAGTATTTT. Protein product: CASSQDRYGAGGPDTQYF. This chain connects TRBV4-3 to TRBJ2-3; tentative D call: TRBD2 (6 bases). The CDR3 spans 18 residues. V dropped 0 bases and J dropped 6 bases, with 22 bases sitting between them. Germline V gives CDR1 LGHNA, CDR2 YSLEER.

J is TRBJ1-2 and V is TRBV15; 8 nucleotides line up with TRBD1. This CDR3 has 16 amino acids. The V gene end was trimmed by 2 bases and the J gene end by 8 bases; junction bases not matched to a gene: 13. CDR1 and CDR2 from the germline V gene are LNHNV and YYDKDF (reference sequence). The CDR3 sequence is CATSRRRTGTGDGYTF. The DNA for the CDR3 is TGTGCCACCAGCAGACGTAGGACCGGGACAGGCGACGGCTACACCTTC.

The chain joins TRBV5-1 to TRBJ2-1, with 7 positions matching TRBD2. The germline V gene encodes CDR1 SGHRS and CDR2 YFSETQ. The CDR3 runs to 14 residues. J lost 10 bases, V lost 0 bases, and 7 bases had no gene match. CDR3 coding DNA: TGCGCCAGCAGCTTGGAGCTAGCGGAACCGGAGCAGTTCTTC. It specifies CASSLELAEPEQFF. The full variable domain, rest sourced from reference TRBV5-1 and TRBJ2-1, is KAGVTQTPRYLIKTRGQQVTLSCSPISGHRSVSWYQQTPGQGLQFLFEYFSETQRNKGNFPGRFSGRQFSNSRSEMNVSTLELGDSALYLCASSLELAEPEQFFGPGTRLTVL.

This chain links TRBV5-8 with TRBJ1-5; D is unclear. The CDR3 loop spans 14 amino acids. The ends were cut back, 4 bases at V and 5 bases at J, with 13 bases in the middle. Germline V gene lookup returns CDR1 SGHTS and CDR2 YDEGEE. As DNA, the CDR3 is TGTGCCAGCAGCCCCATTTCAGGCTATCAGCCCCAGCATTTT. Protein product: CASSPISGYQPQHF. Variable domain in full (rest from reference TRBV5-8 and TRBJ1-5): EAGVTQSPTHLIKTRGQQATLRCSPISGHTSVYWYQQALGLGLQFLLWYDEGEERNRGNFPPRFSGRQFPNYSSELNVNALELEDSALYLCASSPISGYQPQHFGDGTRLSIL.

The gene calls are TRBV9 and TRBJ2-2; tentative D call: TRBD1 (7 bases). This CDR3 contains 15 residues. CDR1 and CDR2 (germline): SGDLS, YYNGEE. V was cut by 3 bases and J by 7 bases, with 16 bases left in between. This chain's CDR3 is CASSGGTVQVGELFF. CDR3 nucleotide sequence: TGTGCCAGCAGCGGCGGGACAGTGCAAGTCGGGGAGCTGTTTTTT.

This chain links TRBV7-2 with TRBJ1-2, with no clear D. The V gene's germline CDR1 is SGHTA and CDR2 FQGNSA. This CDR3 region has 15 residues. V gave up 3 bases and J gave up 7 bases, with 18 bases separating them. The DNA of the CDR3 is TGTGCCAGCAGCTTCCACCCTCGGGATGGCGGTGGCTACACCTTC. This translates into CASSFHPRDGGGYTF.

V is TRBV2 and J is TRBJ2-5; no definite D call. The J call may not be correct, given that the DNA end is closer to TRBJ2-7. The CDR3 covers 10 residues. Germline CDR1 reads SNHLY; CDR2 reads FYNNEI. The CDR3 protein is CASSAYEQYF. CDR3 sequence (DNA): TGTGCCAGCAGTGCCTACGAGCAGTACTTC.

V usage is TRBV29-1 and J usage is TRBJ2-5; TRBD1 matches at 7 bases. This CDR3 contains 14 residues. Trimming removed 6 bases from V and 4 bases from J; junction bases left unmatched: 11. Germline assignment: CDR1 SQVTM and CDR2 ANQGSEA. The CDR3 reads CSVAPTGNPETQYF. The CDR3 nucleotides are TGCAGCGTCGCGCCGACAGGGAATCCAGAGACCCAGTACTTC.